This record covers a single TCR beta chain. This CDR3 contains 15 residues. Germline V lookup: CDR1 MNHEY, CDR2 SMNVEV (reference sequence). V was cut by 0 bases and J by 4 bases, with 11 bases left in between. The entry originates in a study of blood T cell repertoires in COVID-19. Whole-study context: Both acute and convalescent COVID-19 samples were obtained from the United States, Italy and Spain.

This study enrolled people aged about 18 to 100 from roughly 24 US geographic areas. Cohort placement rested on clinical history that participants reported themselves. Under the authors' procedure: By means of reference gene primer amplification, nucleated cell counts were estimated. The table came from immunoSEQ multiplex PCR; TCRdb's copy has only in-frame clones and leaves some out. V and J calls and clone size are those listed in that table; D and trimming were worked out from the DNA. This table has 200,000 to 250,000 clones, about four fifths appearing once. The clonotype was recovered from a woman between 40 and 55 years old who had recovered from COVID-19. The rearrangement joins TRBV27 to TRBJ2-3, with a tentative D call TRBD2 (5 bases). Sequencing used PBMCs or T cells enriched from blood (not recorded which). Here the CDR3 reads CASSLSRGLSDTQYF. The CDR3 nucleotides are TGTGCCAGCAGTTTATCGAGAGGGCTGTCAGATACGCAGTATTTT.